A single sample is the source of the 28 T cell receptor beta chains below, sequenced in a study of shared clonotypes between healthy human individuals. Naivety among CD8 cells was defined by CD45RO negativity and positive CCR7 selection, thereby excluding terminally differentiated effector memory CD45RA+ cells. Clones were sequenced by immunoSEQ multiplex PCR, and TCRdb holds only the in-frame ones, with some missing. The data show some 1,900,000 clones, about 95% seen once. Material for sequencing was naive CD8+ T cells sorted from blood. All receptors come from a man aged 18 to 29 in good health.

The V call is TRBV13, the J call TRBJ1-5; D is uncertain. Germline V lookup: CDR1 PRHDT, CDR2 FYEKMQ (reference sequence). V gave up 2 bases and J gave up 0 bases, with 8 bases separating them. There are 15 residues in the CDR3. The CDR3 loop reads CASSLYGDSNQPQHF. CDR3 in DNA: TGTGCCAGCAGCTTATACGGAGATAGCAATCAGCCCCAGCATTTT.

This rearrangement joins TRBV2 to TRBJ1-1; D gene ambiguous. V was trimmed by 4 bases and J by 4 bases, leaving 10 bases between them. The CDR3 is 13 amino acids. Germline V gives CDR1 SNHLY, CDR2 FYNNEI. CDR3 protein: CASSGVKLTEAFF. The CDR3 nucleotides read TGTGCCAGCAGTGGGGTGAAGCTCACTGAAGCTTTCTTT.

The V gene is TRBV19, the J gene TRBJ1-2, with a possible D match to TRBD1 (6 bases). This CDR3 spans 14 amino acids. Trimming took off 4 bases at V and 4 bases at J, with 13 bases between the two ends. The germline gives CDR1 LNHDA, CDR2 SQIVND (reference sequence). Written as DNA, the CDR3 is TGTGCCAGTAGTACCCGGGACACTATCTATGGCTACACCTTC. Its translation: CASSTRDTIYGYTF.

The genes are TRBV7-9 and TRBJ2-1; TRBD2 matches 8 bases. After removal of 4 bases from V and 0 bases from J, the junction contained 8 bases not matched to a gene. The germline CDR1 and CDR2 sequences are SEHNR and FQNEAQ (reference sequence). The CDR3 loop spans 17 amino acids. The CDR3 DNA is TGTGCCAGCAGCTCCGGGGGGGGAATGGGCTCCTACAATGAGCAGTTCTTC. It translates to CASSSGGGMGSYNEQFF.

Note on this clone: Other DNA sequences of this sample code for an identical CDR3. The chain employs TRBV5-4 and TRBJ2-6; D is perhaps TRBD1 (6 bases). CDR3 length equals 15 residues. V gave up 1 base and J gave up 2 bases, with 7 bases separating them. The germline gives CDR1 SGHNT, CDR2 YYREEE (reference sequence). The CDR3 sequence is CASSLSGAGANVLTF. The DNA of the CDR3 is TGTGCCAGCAGCTTGTCAGGGGCTGGGGCCAACGTCCTGACTTTC.

This chain connects TRBV27 to TRBJ2-1, with 11 positions matching TRBD1. CDR1 MNHEY and CDR2 SMNVEV come from the germline V gene (reference sequence). This CDR3 spans 15 amino acids. The trim removed 6 bases at V and 9 bases at J, leaving 10 bases unmatched. The CDR3 DNA reads TGTGCCAGCAGCGGGGGGACAGGGGGGATTGGTGAGCAGTTCTTC. Encoded protein: CASSGGTGGIGEQFF.

This chain connects TRBV30 to TRBJ1-1; 8 bases agree with TRBD1. This CDR3 spans 15 amino acids. CDR1 and CDR2 from the germline V gene are GTSNPN and SVGIG (reference sequence). The V segment lost 3 bases and the J segment 5 bases; nucleotides outside the gene matches: 11. The CDR3 region has the DNA TGTGCCTGGAGCTACCTACAGGGGGAAAGGACTGAAGCTTTCTTT. Amino acids: CAWSYLQGERTEAFF.

The J gene is TRBJ2-3, the V gene TRBV6-1; TRBD2 matches at 8 bases. The CDR3 sequence is 15 residues long. The germline CDR1 and CDR2 sequences are MNHNS and SASEGT. With 5 bases clipped from V and 1 base from J, the junction kept 5 bases outside the gene matches. CDR3: CASSPGGVRTDTQYF. CDR3 sequence (DNA): TGTGCCAGCAGTCCGGGGGGGGTCCGCACAGATACGCAGTATTTT.

This chain joins TRBV10-1 and TRBJ2-1; 8 nucleotides agree with TRBD2. Germline V gene lookup returns CDR1 WNHNN and CDR2 SYGVQD (reference sequence). The CDR3 is 17 residues long. After removal of 0 bases from V and 0 bases from J, the junction contained 4 bases not matched to a gene. CDR3 residues: CASSESIAGPSYNEQFF. As DNA, the CDR3 is TGCGCCAGCAGTGAGTCGATAGCGGGGCCCTCCTACAATGAGCAGTTCTTC.

J is TRBJ2-2 and V is TRBV30; 13 positions match TRBD2. Germline CDR1 is GTSNPN and CDR2 is SVGIG (reference sequence). The CDR3 extends over 17 amino acids. The V gene end was trimmed by 3 bases and the J gene end by 2 bases; junction bases not matched to a gene: 6. The CDR3 DNA follows: TGTGCCTGGAGGAGGGGGACTAGCGGGAAAAACACCGGGGAGCTGTTTTTT. Protein sequence: CAWRRGTSGKNTGELFF. Complete variable domain (other parts from reference TRBV30 and TRBJ2-2): SQTIHQWPATLVQPVGSPLSLECTVEGTSNPNLYWYRQAAGRGLQLLFYSVGIGQISSEVPQNLSASRPQDRQFILSSKKLLLSDSGFYLCAWRRGTSGKNTGELFFGEGSRLTVL.

This clone appeared a single time. The gene calls are TRBV2 and TRBJ1-5; the D is unclear. Between the trimmed V and J ends, which lost 6 bases and 3 bases, there was a span of 9 bases. The V gene's germline CDR1 is SNHLY and CDR2 FYNNEI. The CDR3 runs 13 residues. CDR3 amino acids: CASRVEDNQPQHF. CDR3 bases: TGTGCCAGCAGGGTAGAGGACAATCAGCCCCAGCATTTT.

This clone has only one observation. The chain links TRBV11-2 to TRBJ1-6; possibly TRBD1 for D (5 bases). Germline V CDR1 and CDR2: SGHAT, FQNNGV. This CDR3 is built from 16 residues. Trimming removed 5 bases at V and 1 base at J, with 12 bases between. The CDR3: CASSPQTESYNSPLHF. The CDR3 DNA reads TGTGCCAGCAGCCCCCAGACAGAGTCCTATAATTCACCCCTCCACTTT.

This sequence joins TRBV18 and TRBJ1-1, with D hard to call. The CDR3 contains 13 residues. Germline assignment: CDR1 KGHSH and CDR2 LQKENI. V was clipped by 3 bases and J by 1 base, with 6 bases between them. CDR3 residues: CASSPLPNTEAFF. The CDR3 nucleotides read TGTGCCAGCTCACCTTTACCGAACACTGAAGCTTTCTTT.

Note on this clone: The identical CDR3 is also encoded by other nucleotide sequences in the sample. The chain employs TRBV29-1 and TRBJ2-2, with no clear D. The V end was cut by 1 base, the J end by 6 bases, with 6 bases between. Germline V gene sequence: CDR1 SQVTM, CDR2 ANQGSEA. The CDR3 runs 12 residues. The CDR3 sequence is CSVEGGSGELFF. CDR3 coding DNA: TGCAGCGTTGAAGGGGGTTCCGGGGAGCTGTTTTTT.

The chain uses TRBV29-1 and TRBJ2-3, with D perhaps matching TRBD2 (7 bases). Germline CDR1 and CDR2: SQVTM and ANQGSEA. This CDR3 region has 12 residues. V lost 3 bases and J lost 5, with 9 bases in between. CDR3 bases: TGCAGCGTTGAGGGGGGGCTAGATACGCAGTATTTT. It translates to CSVEGGLDTQYF.

The chain couples TRBV30 to TRBJ2-7; 12 bases map to TRBD2. Germline values: CDR1 GTSNPN, CDR2 SVGIG (reference sequence). The CDR3 has 14 amino acids. Germline trimming cut 1 base from V and 7 bases from J; bases unmatched to any gene: 5. This CDR3 reads CAWSGLAGVGEQYF. CDR3 bases: TGTGCCTGGAGTGGACTAGCGGGAGTAGGTGAGCAGTACTTC.

The chain uses TRBV5-1 and TRBJ2-3; a weak D match, TRBD1 (6 bases). Looked up from germline, CDR1 is SGHRS and CDR2 is YFSETQ. The CDR3 consists of 15 residues. The V gene lost 2 bases and the J gene lost 5 bases, with 15 bases spanning the gap. DNA of the CDR3: TGCGCCAGCAGCTTTAATCCAGGGGCGGGAGATACGCAGTATTTT. Translating it yields CASSFNPGAGDTQYF.

The V call is TRBV9, the J call TRBJ2-7; the D gene is possibly TRBD2 (5 bases). Germline lookup yields CDR1 SGDLS and CDR2 YYNGEE. The CDR3 runs 16 residues. V lost 2 bases and J 1 base, leaving 16 bases between the germline ends. This chain's CDR3 is CASSVSGSPGSYEQYF. Here the CDR3 DNA reads TGTGCCAGCAGCGTTTCCGGGTCCCCGGGGTCCTACGAGCAGTACTTC.

The V and J genes are TRBV4-3 and TRBJ2-2, with D perhaps assigned TRBD1 or TRBD2 (5 bases each). The CDR3 extends over 17 amino acids. Germline V gene sequence: CDR1 LGHNA, CDR2 YSLEER. Trimming took 0 bases from V and 6 from J, leaving 17 bases between them. CDR3 sequence: CASSQDGGYVGSGELFF. As DNA, the CDR3 is TGCGCCAGCAGCCAAGATGGGGGTTACGTCGGATCCGGGGAGCTGTTTTTT.

The chain links TRBV4-3 to TRBJ2-7, with D perhaps assigned TRBD1 or TRBD2 (5 bases each). The CDR3 totals 14 residues. V was trimmed by 3 bases and J by 7 bases, leaving 16 bases between them. The germline CDR1 and CDR2 sequences are LGHNA and YSLEER. The CDR3 coding sequence is TGCGCCAGCAGCCAGGGGGTTACCACCCAGGAGCAGTACTTC. It is translated as CASSQGVTTQEQYF.

The chain uses TRBV28 and TRBJ2-2, with D possibly matching TRBD1 (7 bases). Trimming removed 3 bases from V and 6 bases from J, with 11 bases in between. Per the germline V gene, CDR1 is MDHEN and CDR2 is SYDVKM. The CDR3 consists of 14 residues. CDR3 residues: CASSFRGVAGELFF. CDR3 in DNA: TGTGCCAGCAGTTTCAGGGGGGTAGCCGGGGAGCTGTTTTTT.

V usage is TRBV11-2 and J usage is TRBJ1-6; a possible D gene is TRBD1 (5 bases). The CDR3 spans 14 residues. Germline V CDR1 and CDR2: SGHAT, FQNNGV. V dropped 3 bases and J dropped 7 bases, with 10 bases sitting between them. The CDR3 region is CASSLTVTNSPLHF. For the CDR3, the DNA is TGTGCCAGCAGCTTGACAGTCACCAATTCACCCCTCCACTTT.

The CDR3 coding sequence is TGTGCCAGCAGTTACGGCCTGGAAAAACTGTTTTTT. Translating it yields CASSYGLEKLFF. The chain is built from TRBV6-6 and TRBJ1-4; D unresolved. CDR1 MNHNY and CDR2 SVGAGI come from the germline V gene (reference sequence). Trimming stripped 2 bases from V and 8 bases from J, with 6 bases between. CDR3 length: 12 amino acids.

The chain employs TRBV9 and TRBJ1-6; D is ambiguous. V was cut by 4 bases and J by 6 bases, with 17 bases left in between. There are 16 residues in the CDR3. Germline V gives CDR1 SGDLS, CDR2 YYNGEE. CDR3 sequence reads: CASSLHSGLGNSPLHF. The CDR3 coding sequence is TGTGCCAGCAGCTTGCATTCCGGGTTGGGTAATTCACCCCTCCACTTT.

The chain combines TRBV18 with TRBJ1-5; D is undetermined. Germline loops: CDR1 KGHSH, CDR2 LQKENI. V dropped 2 bases and J dropped 5 bases, with 13 bases sitting between them. This CDR3 is built from 15 residues. The CDR3 sequence: CASSPIDKPYQPQHF. DNA for the CDR3: TGTGCCAGCTCACCAATAGACAAGCCGTATCAGCCCCAGCATTTT.

Remarks on this clone: The same CDR3 arises from other DNA sequences in this sample as well. V and J are TRBV2 and TRBJ2-2; TRBD1 aligns across 11 bases. V was pared by 7 bases and J by 7 bases, with 8 bases of the junction left unmatched. The length of the CDR3 is 15 residues. Germline V gives CDR1 SNHLY, CDR2 FYNNEI. The CDR3 region is CASTLGTGGFGELFF. CDR3 coding DNA: TGTGCCAGCACCCTCGGGACAGGGGGTTTCGGGGAGCTGTTTTTT.

The genes are TRBV11-2 and TRBJ2-7; 13 nucleotides agree with TRBD2. CDR1 and CDR2 (germline): SGHAT, FQNNGV. CDR3 length: 18 amino acids. With 3 bases clipped from V and 5 bases from J, the junction kept 13 bases outside the gene matches. CDR3 loop: CASSFALLGLAGADEQYF. CDR3 coding DNA: TGTGCCAGCAGCTTCGCTCTTCTCGGACTAGCGGGGGCAGACGAGCAGTACTTC.

This clone has just one count. This chain connects TRBV6-5 to TRBJ2-3; perhaps TRBD1 as D (6 bases). CDR1 is MNHEY and CDR2 is SVGAGI in the germline V gene. The CDR3 consists of 12 residues. V lost 4 bases and J lost 5, with 7 bases in between. The CDR3 DNA sequence: TGTGCCAGCAGTTCACAGGGAGATACGCAGTATTTT. This sequence encodes CASSSQGDTQYF.